Below are 32 T cell receptor beta chains sequenced from a single sample in a study of blood T cell repertoires in COVID-19. Measured with immunoSEQ multiplex PCR; TCRdb has only the in-frame clones, and not every one. The sample yields 200,000 to 300,000 clones, around nine tenths seen once. Sequences were obtained from PBMCs or T cells enriched from blood (not recorded which). These receptors came from a woman between 18 and 29 years old who had recovered from COVID-19.

This clone has just one count. The chain links TRBV7-2 to TRBJ2-7; D might be TRBD2 (6 bases). The CDR3 runs to 15 residues. Germline values: CDR1 SGHTA, CDR2 FQGNSA. The germline V and J ends were trimmed by 1 base and 2 bases, with 12 bases remaining between them. CDR3 loop: CASSLDQAGTYEQYF. The DNA of the CDR3 is TGTGCCAGCAGCTTAGATCAGGCGGGAACCTACGAGCAGTACTTC.

The gene calls are TRBV10-3 and TRBJ2-5, with 7 positions matching TRBD1. Germline V gene sequence: CDR1 ENHRY, CDR2 SYGVKD. The CDR3 runs 15 residues. After removal of 3 bases from V and 2 bases from J, the junction contained 6 bases not matched to a gene. The CDR3 is CAISELDRRQETQYF. CDR3 DNA sequence: TGTGCCATCAGTGAACTGGACAGGAGGCAAGAGACCCAGTACTTC.

V gene TRBV5-6 combines with J gene TRBJ2-2, with 9 bases identical to TRBD1. CDR1 is SGHDT, CDR2 YYEEEE, per germline. Trimming at V came to 0 bases and at J to 9 bases, leaving 6 bases not matched to a gene. This CDR3 spans 15 amino acids. DNA for the CDR3: TGTGCCAGCAGCTTGGGGGACAGGGAAAGCCGGGAGCTGTTTTTT. Translating it yields CASSLGDRESRELFF.

V and J are TRBV14 and TRBJ2-7; 9 bases align to TRBD1. This CDR3 region has 15 residues. The germline V gene encodes CDR1 SGHDN and CDR2 FVKESK. Trimming took 5 bases from V and 2 from J; bases not matched to a gene: 7. The CDR3: CASSATGGPTYEQYF. For the CDR3, the DNA is TGTGCCAGCAGCGCTACAGGGGGCCCAACCTACGAGCAGTACTTC.

This sequence joins TRBV27 and TRBJ2-1, with D possibly TRBD2 on 6 matching bases. V lost 8 bases and J 3 bases, leaving 20 bases between the germline ends. CDR1 and CDR2 (germline): MNHEY, SMNVEV (reference sequence). There are 16 residues in the CDR3. DNA for the CDR3: TGTGCCAGCCAAGGGGAGGAGGGGCCCGTCTACAATGAGCAGTTCTTC. This encodes CASQGEEGPVYNEQFF.

CDR3 DNA sequence: TGTGCCAGCAGCCGCCAGCGACTTTACGAGCAGTACTTC. Translating gives CASSRQRLYEQYF. The J gene is TRBJ2-7, the V gene TRBV11-2; D call uncertain. Trimming removed 5 bases at V and 4 bases at J, with 12 bases between. The CDR3 is 13 amino acids. The germline V gene encodes CDR1 SGHAT and CDR2 FQNNGV. Filled out from reference TRBV11-2 and TRBJ2-7, the complete variable domain reads EAGVAQSPRYKIIEKRQSVAFWCNPISGHATLYWYQQILGQGPKLLIQFQNNGVVDDSQLPKDRFSAERLKGVDSTLKIQPAKLEDSAVYLCASSRQRLYEQYFGPGTRLTVT.

The chain joins TRBV3-1 (or the pseudogene TRBV3-2) to TRBJ2-1; TRBD1 matches at 7 bases. The germline V gene has CDR1 LGHDT and CDR2 YNNKEL (reference sequence). There are 16 residues in the CDR3. V shed 6 bases, J shed 6 bases, and the junction held 14 bases outside the gene matches. In DNA, the CDR3 is TGTGCCAGCAGTCCACCCCTAGACAGGGTTGGCAATGAGCAGTTCTTC. Its protein product is CASSPPLDRVGNEQFF.

The chain recombines TRBV7-2 with TRBJ2-1, with 15 bases aligning to TRBD2. The V and J ends lost 1 base and 0 bases, in that order; junction bases with no gene match: 4. This CDR3 contains 19 residues. Germline values: CDR1 SGHTA, CDR2 FQGNSA. The CDR3 DNA reads as TGTGCCAGCAGCTTAGTTGGGACTAGCGGGGGGACCTCCTACAATGAGCAGTTCTTC. It is translated as CASSLVGTSGGTSYNEQFF.

J is TRBJ1-6 and V is TRBV9; D gene uncertain. The germline V gene has CDR1 SGDLS and CDR2 YYNGEE. This CDR3 is 14 amino acids long. Trimming cost V 1 base and J 9 bases, with 11 bases left between them. The CDR3 is CASSVTRVGSPLHF. CDR3 DNA sequence: TGTGCCAGCAGCGTAACCCGGGTTGGTTCACCCCTCCACTTT. The full variable domain, in which reference TRBV9 and TRBJ1-6 provide the parts outside the CDR3, is DSGVTQTPKHLITATGQRVTLRCSPRSGDLSVYWYQQSLDQGLQFLIQYYNGEERAKGNILERFSAQQFPDLHSELNLSSLELGDSALYFCASSVTRVGSPLHFGNGTRLTVT.

This clone was observed at least ten times. Here the CDR3 reads CASRGGRSTEQFF. In DNA form, the CDR3 reads TGTGCCAGCAGAGGGGGTAGATCTACAGAGCAGTTCTTC. The chain employs TRBV12-3 or TRBV12-4 and TRBJ2-1; D might be TRBD1 (6 bases). Trimming removed 6 bases from V and 10 bases from J, with 16 bases in between. CDR3 length equals 13 residues.

The V gene is TRBV2, the J gene TRBJ1-1, with 9 bases that match TRBD1. The CDR3 totals 14 residues. Germline CDR1 and CDR2: SNHLY and FYNNEI. V shed 7 bases, J shed 4 bases, and the junction held 7 bases outside the gene matches. This chain's CDR3 is CASTPTGGRTEAFF. In DNA, the CDR3 is TGTGCCAGCACCCCGACAGGGGGTCGCACTGAAGCTTTCTTT.

The chain recombines TRBV6-2 or TRBV6-3 with TRBJ1-2; TRBD1 matches at 12 bases. Germline loops: CDR1 MNHEY, CDR2 SVGEGT. This CDR3 comprises 17 residues. V lost 4 bases, J lost 2 bases, and 8 bases stayed unmatched. The CDR3 loop reads CASSFRDRGRVNYGYTF. The DNA of the CDR3 is TGTGCCAGCAGTTTCCGGGACAGGGGGCGAGTAAACTATGGCTACACCTTC.

This chain connects TRBV11-2 to TRBJ1-1; weak D call: TRBD1 (5 bases). The V end lost 5 bases, the J end lost 3 bases, and 16 bases lay between the germline ends. The germline gives CDR1 SGHAT, CDR2 FQNNGV. The CDR3 is made up of 15 amino acids. In DNA form, the CDR3 reads TGTGCCAGCAGCCCGTACCGACAGTACTACACTGAAGCTTTCTTT. Translation gives CASSPYRQYYTEAFF.

In its sample, this clone was seen once. V usage is TRBV18 and J usage is TRBJ1-3; D call uncertain. Deletions cut 0 bases from V and 4 bases from J, with 10 bases between. CDR3 length: 15 residues. Germline V gene sequence: CDR1 KGHSH, CDR2 LQKENI. The CDR3 region has the DNA TGTGCCAGCTCACCACCGCGGGGTCCAGGAAACACCATATATTTT. This gives the protein CASSPPRGPGNTIYF.

In this sample, this clone turned up a few times. The chain joins TRBV5-1 to TRBJ1-2; D perhaps matches TRBD1 (5 bases). Germline lookup yields CDR1 SGHRS and CDR2 YFSETQ. CDR3 length: 20 residues. V was cut by 1 base and J by 8 bases, with 33 bases left in between. The DNA of the CDR3 is TGCGCCAGCAGCTTGAAGCTCGTGTCGGGGGGATCGGATGGTGGGATCGGCTACACCTTC. Its protein is CASSLKLVSGGSDGGIGYTF.

The chain employs TRBV30 and TRBJ1-6; 9 nucleotides line up with TRBD1. The germline V gene has CDR1 GTSNPN and CDR2 SVGIG (reference sequence). V gave up 3 bases and J gave up 9 bases; unmatched junction bases: 3. This CDR3 has 13 amino acids. The CDR3 DNA sequence: TGTGCCTGGAGCCGGACAGGGGTTTCACCCCTCCACTTT. Translating gives CAWSRTGVSPLHF. The complete variable domain, with remaining parts taken from reference TRBV30 and TRBJ1-6, reads SQTIHQWPATLVQPVGSPLSLECTVEGTSNPNLYWYRQAAGRGLQLLFYSVGIGQISSEVPQNLSASRPQDRQFILSSKKLLLSDSGFYLCAWSRTGVSPLHFGNGTRLTVT.

The chain recombines TRBV28 with TRBJ2-7; no reliable D call. There are 11 residues in the CDR3. V lost 4 bases to trimming and J lost 9 bases, with 10 bases between them. The germline CDR1 and CDR2 sequences are MDHEN and SYDVKM. The CDR3 DNA is TGTGCCAGCAGTTCCCATTTTCCGCAGTACTTC. Protein sequence: CASSSHFPQYF.

The V and J genes are TRBV7-8 and TRBJ2-1, with 13 bases fitting TRBD2. Looked up from germline, CDR1 is SGHVS and CDR2 is FQNEAQ. V lost 1 base and J lost 3; bases outside the gene matches: 12. The CDR3 runs 20 residues. The CDR3, as DNA: TGTGCCAGCAGCTTAGAAGGGGGACTAGCGGGGTTCCTTTTCTACAATGAGCAGTTCTTC. This gives the protein CASSLEGGLAGFLFYNEQFF.

This clone was observed a single time. This chain links TRBV6-5 with TRBJ2-3, with D hard to call. The CDR3 has 11 amino acids. V gave up 8 bases and J gave up 3 bases, with 6 bases separating them. CDR1 is MNHEY, CDR2 SVGAGI, per germline. The CDR3 region is CASLSTDTQYF. CDR3 in DNA: TGTGCCAGCCTCAGTACAGATACGCAGTATTTT.

The J gene is TRBJ2-3, the V gene TRBV10-3; 11 bases are shared with TRBD2. The CDR3 has 23 amino acids. Germline CDR1 ENHRY, CDR2 SYGVKD. With 0 bases clipped from V and 5 bases from J, the junction kept 25 bases outside the gene matches. As DNA, the CDR3 is TGTGCCATCAGTGAGTCGACCGCAAGGACCCCTCGTATTAGCGGGAGGGCCAGAGATACGCAGTATTTT. This sequence encodes CAISESTARTPRISGRARDTQYF.

The chain is built from TRBV18 and TRBJ1-1; weak D call: TRBD1 (6 bases). The CDR3 loop spans 15 amino acids. V was shortened by 3 bases and J by 1 base, with 12 bases between the two germline ends. Germline V CDR1 and CDR2: KGHSH, LQKENI. CDR3 in DNA: TGTGCCAGCTCACCGACAGGTACCAGGAACACTGAAGCTTTCTTT. It encodes CASSPTGTRNTEAFF.

The rearrangement uses TRBV5-4 and TRBJ2-1; D is perhaps TRBD2 (5 bases). The CDR3 runs to 14 residues. V gave up 1 base and J gave up 3 bases, with 8 bases separating them. CDR1 is SGHNT, CDR2 YYREEE, per germline (reference sequence). CDR3: CASSLPGNYNEQFF. The CDR3 DNA sequence: TGTGCCAGCAGCTTGCCGGGAAACTACAATGAGCAGTTCTTC.

V and J are TRBV5-1 and TRBJ2-3; 11 bases fit TRBD1. The CDR3 is 15 residues long. Unmatched junction bases numbered 10, after V lost 4 bases and J lost 9 bases. In germline, CDR1 is SGHRS, CDR2 YFSETQ. CDR3 amino acids: CASSPGTGGSETQYF. CDR3 nucleotide sequence: TGCGCCAGCAGCCCGGGGACAGGGGGAAGTGAGACGCAGTATTTT.

The chain joins TRBV5-6 to TRBJ2-2; TRBD2 agrees at 11 bases. The CDR3 sequence is 19 residues long. The V gene end was trimmed by 3 bases and the J gene end by 6 bases; junction bases not matched to a gene: 16. Germline V gene lookup returns CDR1 SGHDT and CDR2 YYEEEE. The CDR3 loop is CASSYAGSLAGGPAGELFF. The CDR3 nucleotides are TGTGCCAGCAGCTACGCGGGGTCTTTAGCGGGGGGGCCCGCCGGGGAGCTGTTTTTT.

This chain connects TRBV19 to TRBJ1-6, with 7 bases identical to TRBD1. The CDR3 sequence is 15 residues long. Germline assignment: CDR1 LNHDA and CDR2 SQIVND (reference sequence). The junction had 5 bases not matched to a gene; V was cut back by 3 bases and J by 6 bases. DNA of the CDR3: TGTGCCAGTAGTATCCCCGGGACAGCTAATTCACCCCTCCACTTT. Translation: CASSIPGTANSPLHF.

The V gene is TRBV9, the J gene TRBJ1-3; D ambiguous. V lost 1 base and J 0 bases, leaving 8 bases between the germline ends. CDR3 length: 15 amino acids. Germline V gene data show CDR1 as SGDLS and CDR2 as YYNGEE. The CDR3 DNA is TGTGCCAGCAGCGTACAGGCCGACTCTGGAAACACCATATATTTT. This gives the protein CASSVQADSGNTIYF.

The rearrangement links TRBV15 to TRBJ1-2; a weak D match, TRBD1 (5 bases). CDR3 length: 11 residues. Germline CDR1 reads LNHNV; CDR2 reads YYDKDF (reference sequence). V lost 5 bases and J 8 bases, leaving 9 bases between the germline ends. This CDR3 is CATSFGGGYTF. CDR3 sequence (DNA): TGTGCCACCAGCTTCGGGGGGGGCTACACCTTC.

The genes are TRBV19 and TRBJ1-4; D possibly corresponds to TRBD1 (5 bases). In germline, CDR1 is LNHDA, CDR2 SQIVND (reference sequence). V shed 6 bases and J shed 4 bases, with 12 bases lying between them. There are 14 residues in the CDR3. CDR3 protein: CASSFGAHNEKLFF. The CDR3 DNA follows: TGTGCCAGTAGCTTTGGGGCCCATAATGAAAAACTGTTTTTT.

This chain joins TRBV7-9 and TRBJ1-3, with 10 positions matching TRBD1. Unmatched junction bases numbered 4, after V lost 4 bases and J lost 4 bases. This CDR3 contains 15 residues. Per the germline V gene, CDR1 is SEHNR and CDR2 is FQNEAQ (reference sequence). The CDR3 is CASSYGQGEGNTIYF. CDR3 in DNA: TGTGCCAGCAGCTACGGACAGGGGGAAGGAAACACCATATATTTT.

The V call is TRBV7-8, the J call TRBJ1-1, with D maybe TRBD1 (5 bases). The CDR3 length is 14 residues. Per the germline V gene, CDR1 is SGHVS and CDR2 is FQNEAQ. V lost 5 bases and J lost 1, with 11 bases in between. CDR3 sequence reads: CASSRDSPNTEAFF. CDR3 DNA: TGTGCCAGCAGCCGAGACAGCCCGAACACTGAAGCTTTCTTT.

The rearrangement joins TRBV19 to TRBJ1-3; D remains ambiguous. The CDR3 extends over 15 amino acids. Trimming left V 4 bases short and J 0 bases short, with 10 bases between. Germline CDR1 LNHDA, CDR2 SQIVND (reference sequence). DNA for the CDR3: TGTGCCAGTAGTACTCTCCTCTTCTCTGGAAACACCATATATTTT. This codes for CASSTLLFSGNTIYF.

J is TRBJ2-5 and V is TRBV7-7; TRBD2 matches 16 bases. Trimming took 5 bases from V and 2 from J; bases not matched to a gene: 2. The V gene's germline CDR1 is SSHAT and CDR2 FNYEAQ (reference sequence). The length of the CDR3 is 16 residues. The CDR3: CASSLGLAGGQETQYF. CDR3 DNA sequence: TGTGCCAGCAGCCTGGGACTAGCGGGAGGGCAAGAGACCCAGTACTTC.